The 31 T cell receptor beta chains given below trace back to one sample, sequenced in a study of blood T cell repertoires in COVID-19. Here immunoSEQ multiplex PCR was the method, and the copy in TCRdb shows in-frame clones only, minus some. The sample consists of about 300,000 clones, 90% of them appearing once. The sequenced sample was PBMCs or T cells enriched from blood (not recorded which). These TCRs come from a woman aged 25-40 years who had recovered from COVID-19.

This clone was found once. The V call is TRBV28, the J call TRBJ2-7; D is perhaps TRBD2 (6 bases). Deletions cut 7 bases from V and 2 bases from J, with 12 bases between. This CDR3 is 13 amino acids long. CDR1 is MDHEN, CDR2 SYDVKM, per germline. CDR3 coding DNA: TGTGCCAGCACCTCGCCTAGCGCCTACGAGCAGTACTTC. Residues: CASTSPSAYEQYF.

V and J are TRBV4-3 and TRBJ2-1; 7 bases map to TRBD2. With V trimmed by 0 bases and J by 4 bases, 6 bases remained unmatched. Germline lookup yields CDR1 LGHNA and CDR2 YSLEER. The CDR3 extends over 16 amino acids. This chain's CDR3 is CASSQDEGGRYNEQFF. CDR3 DNA: TGCGCCAGCAGCCAAGACGAGGGAGGGCGTTACAATGAGCAGTTCTTC.

This chain joins TRBV10-3 and TRBJ2-1; the D is unclear. The CDR3 consists of 13 residues. Germline V CDR1 and CDR2: ENHRY, SYGVKD. V lost 7 bases, J lost 3 bases, and 10 bases lay in between. CDR3 loop: CAITLSLYNEQFF. CDR3 DNA sequence: TGTGCCATCACACTATCCCTCTACAATGAGCAGTTCTTC.

The chain has TRBV6-1 and TRBJ2-7; TRBD2 aligns across 10 bases. V lost 4 bases and J lost 3; bases outside the gene matches: 12. This CDR3 has 17 residues. CDR1 MNHNS and CDR2 SASEGT come from the germline V gene. CDR3 nucleotides: TGTGCCAGCAGTGGGGTCCTAGCGGGAGAGGTGGTCTACGAGCAGTACTTC. Translating gives CASSGVLAGEVVYEQYF.

A few counts support this clone. The chain combines TRBV27 with TRBJ1-5; 8 bases line up with TRBD1. V lost 5 bases and J lost 5; bases outside the gene matches: 8. From germline, CDR1 is MNHEY and CDR2 SMNVEV (reference sequence). The length of the CDR3 is 15 residues. CDR3 loop: CASSDGQGRDQPQHF. The CDR3 DNA reads TGTGCCAGCAGTGATGGACAGGGAAGGGATCAGCCCCAGCATTTT.

The genes are TRBV5-1 and TRBJ2-5; TRBD2 agrees at 8 bases. J was trimmed by 4 bases and V by 3 bases; bases with no gene match: 5. The CDR3 is 14 amino acids. Per germline, CDR1 SGHRS and CDR2 YFSETQ. The DNA for the CDR3 is TGCGCCAGCAGCTACACAGCGGGAGTAGAGACCCAGTACTTC. It yields the protein CASSYTAGVETQYF.

The chain has TRBV29-1 and TRBJ1-2; TRBD1 might be the D (6 bases). CDR1 is SQVTM, CDR2 ANQGSEA, per germline. With 1 base removed from V and 4 bases from J, the gap between germline ends came to 10 bases. This CDR3 region has 13 residues. CDR3 residues: CSVEAETGYGYTF. In DNA, the CDR3 is TGCAGCGTTGAAGCGGAGACAGGCTATGGCTACACCTTC. Complete variable domain (other parts from reference TRBV29-1 and TRBJ1-2): SAVISQKPSRDICQRGTSLTIQCQVDSQVTMMFWYRQQPGQSLTLIATANQGSEATYESGFVIDKFPISRPNLTFSTLTVSNMSPEDSSIYLCSVEAETGYGYTFGSGTRLTVV.

The chain employs TRBV6-2 or TRBV6-3 and TRBJ1-1; D not certain. Germline loops: CDR1 MNHEY, CDR2 SVGEGT. V was shortened by 0 bases and J by 4 bases, with 15 bases between the two germline ends. This CDR3 is built from 16 residues. The CDR3 region is CASSYSREVQVTEAFF. The CDR3 DNA reads as TGTGCCAGCAGTTACTCGAGGGAGGTTCAGGTCACTGAAGCTTTCTTT.

The chain employs TRBV5-6 and TRBJ1-2, with no clear D. CDR1 SGHDT and CDR2 YYEEEE come from the germline V gene. The CDR3 is made up of 11 amino acids. V lost 4 bases, J lost 7 bases, and 8 bases lay in between. As DNA, the CDR3 is TGTGCCAGCAGCCTTACAGTTGGCTACACCTTC. It encodes CASSLTVGYTF.

This CDR3 is CASSPGTGKAKNIQYF. CDR3 coding DNA: TGTGCCAGCTCCCCCGGGACAGGGAAAGCCAAAAACATTCAGTACTTC. The chain has TRBV18 and TRBJ2-4; 9 nucleotides line up with TRBD1. This CDR3 is built from 16 residues. Germline loops: CDR1 KGHSH, CDR2 LQKENI. The V segment lost 6 bases and the J segment 0 bases; nucleotides outside the gene matches: 6.

The DNA of the CDR3 is TGCGCCAGCAATGGGGAAGCGGGAGGCCACACCGGGGAGCTGTTTTTT. It translates to CASNGEAGGHTGELFF. The rearrangement links TRBV5-1 to TRBJ2-2; 9 bases are shared with TRBD2. The ends lost 6 bases at V and 3 bases at J; junction bases unmatched: 9. Germline lookup yields CDR1 SGHRS and CDR2 YFSETQ. The CDR3 contains 16 residues.

This chain joins TRBV19 and TRBJ2-2; 10 nucleotides line up with TRBD2. This CDR3 is built from 14 residues. J gave up 6 bases and V 9 bases, and 7 bases lay outside the gene matches. In germline, CDR1 is LNHDA, CDR2 SQIVND (reference sequence). The CDR3 protein is CASTSGRAAGELFF. CDR3 nucleotides: TGTGCCAGCACGAGCGGGAGGGCCGCCGGGGAGCTGTTTTTT.

V usage is TRBV28 and J usage is TRBJ2-1; D is possibly TRBD2 (5 bases). This CDR3 is built from 15 residues. From germline, CDR1 is MDHEN and CDR2 SYDVKM. Trimming left V 3 bases short and J 7 bases short, with 16 bases between. CDR3 loop: CASSLASAGGNEQFF. The CDR3 DNA reads TGTGCCAGCAGTTTGGCCTCGGCAGGAGGTAATGAGCAGTTCTTC.

V usage is TRBV19 and J usage is TRBJ2-1, with 7 bases aligning to TRBD2. The CDR3 extends over 16 amino acids. The V segment lost 1 base and the J segment 4 bases; nucleotides outside the gene matches: 7. The germline V gene has CDR1 LNHDA and CDR2 SQIVND (reference sequence). In DNA, the CDR3 is TGTGCCAGTAGTATAGGGAATAAGCGGGATTACAATGAGCAGTTCTTC. It specifies CASSIGNKRDYNEQFF.

The rearrangement uses TRBV19 and TRBJ1-5; 7 bases agree with TRBD1. Per germline, CDR1 LNHDA and CDR2 SQIVND (reference sequence). With V trimmed by 1 base and J by 6 bases, 6 bases remained unmatched. The CDR3 contains 15 residues. The chain's CDR3 is CASSIGRQGVQPQHF. The CDR3 region has the DNA TGTGCCAGTAGTATAGGTCGACAGGGAGTTCAGCCCCAGCATTTT.

The chain couples TRBV7-9 to TRBJ1-5; the D gene is possibly TRBD1 (5 bases). The CDR3 spans 12 residues. V lost 3 bases to trimming and J lost 13 bases, with 13 bases between them. The germline V gene has CDR1 SEHNR and CDR2 FQNEAQ (reference sequence). The CDR3 spells CASSFSRGEQHF. CDR3 in DNA: TGTGCCAGCAGCTTTTCCCGGGGGGAACAGCATTTT.

CDR3 in amino acids: CASSPDGTGGWNGYTF. CDR3 sequence (DNA): TGTGCCAGCAGCCCAGACGGGACAGGGGGTTGGAATGGCTACACCTTC. The V gene is TRBV5-5, the J gene TRBJ1-2; 11 bases agree with TRBD1. CDR3 length equals 16 residues. V dropped 4 bases and J dropped 6; count of bases not matched to a gene: 11. Germline V lookup: CDR1 SGHKS, CDR2 YYEKEE (reference sequence).

With respect to this clone: This CDR3 is also generated by other DNA sequences in the sample. The chain uses TRBV4-3 and TRBJ2-3; 7 bases are shared with TRBD1. J lost 3 bases, V lost 0 bases, and 3 bases had no gene match. CDR1 LGHNA and CDR2 YSLEER come from the germline V gene. The CDR3 length is 15 residues. In DNA, the CDR3 is TGCGCCAGCAGCCAAGAAGGGGGCGGGACAGATACGCAGTATTTT. Its protein is CASSQEGGGTDTQYF.

J is TRBJ2-1 and V is TRBV7-3; 12 bases are shared with TRBD2. Looked up from germline, CDR1 is SGHTA and CDR2 is FQGTGA. CDR3 length: 16 amino acids. Trimming cost V 5 bases and J 6 bases; bases outside gene matches: 8. DNA for the CDR3: TGTGCCAGCAGCGCCCGCGGACTAGCGGGATCCAATGAGCAGTTCTTC. It is translated as CASSARGLAGSNEQFF.

This clone was found once. CDR3 sequence (DNA): TGTGCCACCAGTAACAGGGGCACAGATACGCAGTATTTT. It is translated as CATSNRGTDTQYF. This chain joins TRBV24-1 and TRBJ2-3; tentative D call: TRBD1 (6 bases). Per the germline V gene, CDR1 is KGHDR and CDR2 is SFDVKD. Trimming took 6 bases from V and 1 from J, leaving 7 bases between them. The CDR3 length is 13 residues.

The table lists this clone with many counts. The chain links TRBV4-2 to TRBJ1-2, with D perhaps TRBD1 (5 bases). Germline V CDR1 and CDR2: LGHNA, YNFKEQ. V lost 4 bases, J lost 2 bases, and 14 bases lay in between. This CDR3 comprises 15 residues. CDR3 nucleotides: TGTGCCAGCAGCCGGTGGGGGGGAGCAAACTATGGCTACACCTTC. Its protein product is CASSRWGGANYGYTF.

The chain couples TRBV23-1 to TRBJ2-7, with 10 positions matching TRBD2. TRBV23-1 is designated an ORF whose function remains uncertain. The CDR3 is 17 residues long. Trimming at V came to 1 base and at J to 0 bases, leaving 6 bases not matched to a gene. CDR3 amino acids: CASSQWAGTSDSYEQYF. Here the CDR3 DNA reads TGCGCCAGCAGTCAATGGGCCGGGACTAGCGACTCCTACGAGCAGTACTTC.

This clone was picked up many times. This chain links TRBV5-4 with TRBJ2-3, with TRBD2 matching 10 bases. Germline values: CDR1 SGHNT, CDR2 YYREEE (reference sequence). The CDR3 extends over 16 amino acids. The V segment lost 4 bases and the J segment 4 bases; nucleotides outside the gene matches: 9. The CDR3 sequence is CASSRTSGSWADTQYF. The CDR3 coding sequence is TGTGCCAGCAGCAGGACTAGCGGAAGCTGGGCAGATACGCAGTATTTT.

This clone was detected only a few times. The chain uses TRBV5-1 and TRBJ2-7; TRBD2 might be the D (5 bases). Germline loops: CDR1 SGHRS, CDR2 YFSETQ. This CDR3 comprises 14 residues. Trimming took 1 base from V and 3 from J, leaving 11 bases between them. The DNA of the CDR3 is TGCGCCAGCAGCTTGCTAGATGAGGGCTACGAGCAGTACTTC. Its translation is CASSLLDEGYEQYF.

The CDR3 sequence: CASSQDLALTSGSSTDTQYF. CDR3 sequence (DNA): TGCGCCAGCAGCCAAGATCTGGCCTTGACTAGCGGGTCTAGCACAGATACGCAGTATTTT. The chain is built from TRBV4-3 and TRBJ2-3, with TRBD2 matching 10 bases. V lost 0 bases and J lost 0; bases outside the gene matches: 12. This CDR3 has 20 residues. CDR1 and CDR2 from the germline V gene are LGHNA and YSLEER.

This chain connects TRBV10-2 to TRBJ2-7, with a tentative D call TRBD1 (5 bases). Trimming took 4 bases from V and 2 from J, leaving 15 bases between them. There are 15 residues in the CDR3. Germline V gene data show CDR1 as WSHSY and CDR2 as SAAADI. This chain's CDR3 is CASSVTEFFPYEQYF. Written as DNA, the CDR3 is TGCGCCAGCAGTGTGACAGAATTCTTTCCCTACGAGCAGTACTTC.

CDR3 loop: CASSEHIRDSSYGYTF. The CDR3 bases are TGTGCCAGCAGTGAGCATATCCGGGACAGCTCCTATGGCTACACCTTC. The rearrangement links TRBV2 to TRBJ1-2; 7 bases map to TRBD1. The CDR3 is 16 amino acids. The junction had 11 bases not matched to a gene; V was cut back by 3 bases and J by 4 bases. Germline V CDR1 and CDR2: SNHLY, FYNNEI.

The V call is TRBV6-6, the J call TRBJ2-1; 9 positions match TRBD2. The CDR3 is made up of 16 amino acids. V was clipped by 4 bases and J by 7 bases; unmatched bases: 11. In germline, CDR1 is MNHNY, CDR2 SVGAGI (reference sequence). In nucleotides, the CDR3 is TGTGCCAGCAGTTTGGGGGGCGGGAGGGCCACAAATGAGCAGTTCTTC. This encodes CASSLGGGRATNEQFF.

V and J are TRBV10-3 and TRBJ1-1, with TRBD1 matching 7 bases. The CDR3 runs 14 residues. The junction had 10 bases not matched to a gene; V was cut back by 8 bases and J by 4 bases. The germline CDR1 and CDR2 sequences are ENHRY and SYGVKD. The CDR3 loop is CAIGKTGWITEAFF. The CDR3 DNA reads TGTGCCATCGGCAAGACAGGGTGGATCACTGAAGCTTTCTTT.

The rearrangement uses TRBV13 and TRBJ2-1, with a tentative D call TRBD2 (6 bases). The length of the CDR3 is 15 residues. V lost 3 bases and J 5 bases, leaving 14 bases between the germline ends. Per the germline V gene, CDR1 is PRHDT and CDR2 is FYEKMQ (reference sequence). The chain's CDR3 is CASSFALGGNNEQFF. The CDR3 bases are TGTGCCAGCAGCTTCGCTCTGGGCGGGAACAATGAGCAGTTCTTC.

The CDR3 coding sequence is TGTGCCAGCAGGCTAGCGAGCTCCTACAATGAGCAGTTCTTC. Amino acids: CASRLASSYNEQFF. The J gene is TRBJ2-1, the V gene TRBV2; D is perhaps TRBD2 (6 bases). V lost 6 bases and J lost 0, with 9 bases in between. CDR3 length equals 14 residues. CDR1 is SNHLY and CDR2 is FYNNEI in the germline V gene.